The 32 T cell receptor beta chains below were found in one sample sequenced in a study of blood T cell repertoires in COVID-19. Sequencing was performed with immunoSEQ multiplex PCR; in TCRdb, only in-frame clones are kept and a portion is missing. The sample holds about 150,000 clones; roughly 90% are singletons and the top ten take roughly 3.9%. The sequenced sample consisted of PBMCs or T cells enriched from blood (not recorded which). The receptors shown here come from a man aged 45-60 years who had recovered from COVID-19.

The chain is built from TRBV15 and TRBJ1-1; D unclear. The CDR3 loop spans 14 amino acids. V was trimmed by 3 bases and J by 7 bases, leaving 15 bases between them. Germline values: CDR1 LNHNV, CDR2 YYDKDF (reference sequence). CDR3 coding DNA: TGTGCCACCAGCAGGGATCCGACGAGGGATGAAGCTTTCTTT. This sequence encodes CATSRDPTRDEAFF.

V gene TRBV24-1 combines with J gene TRBJ1-6; D gene uncertain. This CDR3 region has 12 residues. Germline V gene lookup returns CDR1 KGHDR and CDR2 SFDVKD. Trimming cost V 3 bases and J 7 bases, with 3 bases left between them. The CDR3 region is CATSDQNSPLHF. CDR3 DNA sequence: TGTGCCACCAGTGATCAGAATTCACCCCTCCACTTT.

The J gene is TRBJ1-5, the V gene TRBV2; no reliable D call. The length of the CDR3 is 13 residues. Germline V CDR1 and CDR2: SNHLY, FYNNEI. The ends were cut back, 7 bases at V and 3 bases at J, with 10 bases in the middle. The CDR3 sequence: CASKREYNQPQHF. The CDR3 nucleotides are TGTGCCAGCAAGAGGGAGTACAATCAGCCCCAGCATTTT.

CDR3 bases: TGTGCCAGCAGTGATTTGCCGGGGGCGAACACCGGGGAGCTGTTTTTT. Its protein is CASSDLPGANTGELFF. The chain has TRBV6-1 and TRBJ2-2, with D possibly being TRBD2 (6 bases). V lost 3 bases to trimming and J lost 0 bases, with 11 bases between them. Germline loops: CDR1 MNHNS, CDR2 SASEGT. This CDR3 comprises 16 residues.

The chain joins TRBV5-1 to TRBJ1-2; 9 nucleotides match TRBD1. In germline, CDR1 is SGHRS, CDR2 YFSETQ. The CDR3 covers 16 residues. Trimming removed 3 bases from V and 2 bases from J; junction bases left unmatched: 8. This chain's CDR3 is CASSSTGGAENYGYTF. Written as DNA, the CDR3 is TGCGCCAGCAGCTCTACAGGGGGCGCAGAGAACTATGGCTACACCTTC.

This clone has a single count. The CDR3 coding sequence is TGCGCCAGCAGCCAAGGTTCTCGGAGGAATTCACCCCTCCACTTT. It encodes CASSQGSRRNSPLHF. The rearrangement joins TRBV4-3 to TRBJ1-6; D call uncertain. The V gene lost 1 base and the J gene lost 7 bases, with 11 bases spanning the gap. This CDR3 spans 15 amino acids. The germline V gene has CDR1 LGHNA and CDR2 YSLEER.

This rearrangement joins TRBV18 to TRBJ1-1, with TRBD1 identical over 9 bases. Losses at the gene ends were 3 bases for V and 1 base for J; bases not matched to a gene: 9. Germline CDR1 is KGHSH and CDR2 is LQKENI. The CDR3 spans 17 residues. The CDR3 sequence is CASSPSGTGKTNTEAFF. The DNA for the CDR3 is TGTGCCAGCTCACCTTCCGGGACAGGGAAAACGAACACTGAAGCTTTCTTT.

Remarks on this clone: Other DNA sequences in this sample translate to the same CDR3. This chain uses TRBV18 with TRBJ1-4; D unresolved. Trimming cost V 2 bases and J 5 bases, with 6 bases left between them. The CDR3 spans 13 residues. Germline V CDR1 and CDR2: KGHSH, LQKENI. DNA of the CDR3: TGTGCCAGCTCACCAGGGCTGAATGAAAAACTGTTTTTT. Amino acids: CASSPGLNEKLFF.

Here the CDR3 reads CASSSAKNRGWADTQYF. Written as DNA, the CDR3 is TGTGCCAGCAGCTCGGCCAAGAACAGGGGATGGGCAGATACGCAGTATTTT. The chain employs TRBV5-4 and TRBJ2-3; TRBD1 matches at 7 bases. Losses at the gene ends were 3 bases for V and 4 bases for J; bases not matched to a gene: 14. CDR1 and CDR2 (germline): SGHNT, YYREEE (reference sequence). The CDR3 loop spans 17 amino acids.

The chain combines TRBV7-8 with TRBJ2-1; possibly TRBD1 for D (5 bases). V lost 5 bases and J 3 bases, leaving 5 bases between the germline ends. CDR1 and CDR2 (germline): SGHVS, FQNEAQ. This CDR3 comprises 12 residues. This CDR3 is CASSDSYNEQFF. The CDR3 nucleotides are TGTGCCAGCAGCGACAGCTACAATGAGCAGTTCTTC.

The DNA of the CDR3 is TGTGCCAGCAGCCCGCGGTGGGAGGGACTGGTTGGAAACACCATATATTTT. Its translation is CASSPRWEGLVGNTIYF. The gene calls are TRBV5-5 and TRBJ1-3; D is perhaps TRBD1 (5 bases). Per the germline V gene, CDR1 is SGHKS and CDR2 is YYEKEE (reference sequence). This CDR3 is built from 17 residues. The V end lost 4 bases, the J end lost 3 bases, and 20 bases lay between the germline ends.

This clone was seen a handful of times. The chain combines TRBV19 with TRBJ2-7; a weak D match, TRBD2 (5 bases). The CDR3 sequence is 20 residues long. Trimming pared 1 base from V and 1 base from J, leaving 26 bases between. Germline V gene sequence: CDR1 LNHDA, CDR2 SQIVND (reference sequence). CDR3 nucleotides: TGTGCCAGTAGTATAGTTTTAACGGAATTGAGGGTGCTACATTCCTACGAGCAGTACGTC. Translating it yields CASSIVLTELRVLHSYEQYV.

The chain uses TRBV6-5 and TRBJ1-4; no reliable D call. This CDR3 contains 15 residues. Germline V gene sequence: CDR1 MNHEY, CDR2 SVGAGI. Trimming pared 0 bases from V and 6 bases from J, leaving 11 bases between. The CDR3 DNA reads as TGTGCCAGCAGTTACTCGACCGGGGTTGATGAAAAACTGTTTTTT. This encodes CASSYSTGVDEKLFF.

The rearrangement links TRBV4-1 to TRBJ2-3, with D possibly being TRBD2 (7 bases). CDR3 length equals 18 residues. The germline CDR1 and CDR2 sequences are MGHRA and YSYEKL. V gave up 0 bases and J gave up 0 bases, with 16 bases separating them. The CDR3 region has the DNA TGCGCCAGCAGCCAAGAGAGAGGGGCGGGGGCCAGCACAGATACGCAGTATTTT. Its translation: CASSQERGAGASTDTQYF.

The V gene is TRBV5-4, the J gene TRBJ2-7; 8 bases line up with TRBD2. The CDR3 runs to 15 residues. Trimming removed 2 bases from V and 3 bases from J; junction bases left unmatched: 7. CDR1 is SGHNT, CDR2 YYREEE, per germline (reference sequence). The CDR3 sequence is CASSLGLAGIYEQYF. DNA of the CDR3: TGTGCCAGCAGCTTAGGACTAGCCGGAATCTACGAGCAGTACTTC.

The gene calls are TRBV30 and TRBJ2-2; D perhaps matches TRBD2 (5 bases). The germline CDR1 and CDR2 sequences are GTSNPN and SVGIG (reference sequence). This CDR3 comprises 14 residues. V was pared by 7 bases and J by 0 bases, with 12 bases between. This chain's CDR3 is CASPGVTNTGELFF. The DNA for the CDR3 is TGTGCCTCTCCCGGGGTGACGAACACCGGGGAGCTGTTTTTT.

The V call is TRBV5-6, the J call TRBJ1-6; D unresolved. This CDR3 has 14 residues. Germline values: CDR1 SGHDT, CDR2 YYEEEE. Trimming pared 4 bases from V and 10 bases from J, leaving 15 bases between. CDR3 region: CASSPVRKGSPLHF. The CDR3 DNA reads as TGTGCCAGCAGCCCGGTGCGGAAAGGCTCACCCCTCCACTTT.

V usage is TRBV5-1 and J usage is TRBJ2-2, with a possible D match to TRBD2 (7 bases). V shed 6 bases and J shed 9 bases, with 15 bases lying between them. Germline V gene lookup returns CDR1 SGHRS and CDR2 YFSETQ. CDR3 length equals 13 residues. The DNA for the CDR3 is TGCGCCAGCACCCAAGGGGGGGCCTGGGAGCTGTTTTTT. Protein sequence: CASTQGGAWELFF.

V is TRBV3-1 (or the pseudogene TRBV3-2) and J is TRBJ2-7, with unresolved D. The CDR3 spans 12 residues. Looked up from germline, CDR1 is LGHDT and CDR2 is YNNKEL (reference sequence). Trimming took 2 bases from V and 7 from J, leaving 9 bases between them. The DNA for the CDR3 is TGTGCCAGCAGCCAATTGTCGAGGGAGCAGTACTTC. It specifies CASSQLSREQYF.

The V gene is TRBV5-1, the J gene TRBJ2-3; the match to TRBD2 covers 8 bases. Germline V gene sequence: CDR1 SGHRS, CDR2 YFSETQ. CDR3 length equals 16 residues. V dropped 3 bases and J dropped 0; count of bases not matched to a gene: 6. CDR3 sequence: CASSSGLALSTDTQYF. CDR3 coding DNA: TGCGCCAGCAGCTCCGGACTAGCATTAAGCACAGATACGCAGTATTTT.

As to this clone: Distinct nucleotide sequences in the sample also encode this CDR3. The chain is built from TRBV29-1 and TRBJ1-2; D is unclear. Trimming shortened V by 4 bases and J by 1 base, and 7 bases separated the two germline ends. The CDR3 has 12 amino acids. Germline CDR1 SQVTM, CDR2 ANQGSEA. This chain's CDR3 is CSVGGDNYGYTF. As DNA, the CDR3 is TGCAGCGTTGGAGGAGATAACTATGGCTACACCTTC. Using reference TRBV29-1 and TRBJ1-2 for the parts outside the CDR3, the full variable domain is SAVISQKPSRDICQRGTSLTIQCQVDSQVTMMFWYRQQPGQSLTLIATANQGSEATYESGFVIDKFPISRPNLTFSTLTVSNMSPEDSSIYLCSVGGDNYGYTFGSGTRLTVV.

The J gene is TRBJ2-2, the V gene TRBV6-2 or TRBV6-3, with TRBD1 matching 12 bases. This CDR3 is built from 17 residues. Losses at the gene ends were 0 bases for V and 7 bases for J; bases not matched to a gene: 6. CDR1 MNHEY and CDR2 SVGEGT come from the germline V gene. The CDR3 DNA reads as TGTGCCAGCAGTTACTCCCGGGACAGGGGGCGCGTCGGGGAGCTGTTTTTT. It translates to CASSYSRDRGRVGELFF.

This chain joins TRBV7-2 and TRBJ2-1, with 8 bases identical to TRBD1. Germline loops: CDR1 SGHTA, CDR2 FQGNSA. J lost 3 bases, V lost 5 bases, and 6 bases had no gene match. The CDR3 length is 15 residues. The CDR3 nucleotides read TGTGCCAGCAGCGCCGATGGACAGGGCTACAATGAGCAGTTCTTC. Translation gives CASSADGQGYNEQFF.

The chain couples TRBV5-6 to TRBJ2-3; D possibly corresponds to TRBD1 (6 bases). From germline, CDR1 is SGHDT and CDR2 YYEEEE. The CDR3 totals 17 residues. With 0 bases removed from V and 3 bases from J, the gap between germline ends came to 17 bases. CDR3 DNA: TGTGCCAGCAGCTTGGCCGGGGTCCGGACAGTTACAGATACGCAGTATTTT. It yields the protein CASSLAGVRTVTDTQYF.

The V call is TRBV9, the J call TRBJ1-3, with a possible D match to TRBD1 (5 bases). The length of the CDR3 is 14 residues. V was trimmed by 6 bases and J by 1 base, leaving 11 bases between them. CDR1 and CDR2 from the germline V gene are SGDLS and YYNGEE. The CDR3 region is CASMQGGSGNTIYF. Written as DNA, the CDR3 is TGTGCCAGCATGCAGGGTGGATCTGGAAACACCATATATTTT.

The V and J genes are TRBV13 and TRBJ2-1; 15 bases are shared with TRBD2. The CDR3 runs to 19 residues. From germline, CDR1 is PRHDT and CDR2 FYEKMQ (reference sequence). Trimming took 3 bases from V and 3 from J; bases not matched to a gene: 9. The CDR3 loop is CASSFPGTSGRSHYNEQFF. The CDR3 nucleotides read TGTGCCAGCAGCTTCCCCGGGACTAGCGGGAGGTCTCACTACAATGAGCAGTTCTTC.

J is TRBJ2-7 and V is TRBV7-9, with D possibly matching TRBD1 (6 bases). This CDR3 is 13 amino acids long. V was cut by 4 bases and J by 2 bases, with 9 bases left in between. Germline lookup yields CDR1 SEHNR and CDR2 FQNEAQ (reference sequence). CDR3 DNA sequence: TGTGCCAGCAGCTCCGGGACAACCTACGAGCAGTACGTC. Its translation is CASSSGTTYEQYV.

The chain recombines TRBV12-5 with TRBJ1-2; 9 bases agree with TRBD1. V lost 2 bases to trimming and J lost 8 bases; unmatched junction nucleotides: 9. This CDR3 region has 15 residues. Germline V gene sequence: CDR1 LGHNT, CDR2 FRNRAP. CDR3 nucleotides: TGTGCTAGTGGTTTGACGCCGGGACAGGGTAGAGGCTACACCTTC. As protein: CASGLTPGQGRGYTF.

In DNA form, the CDR3 reads TGTGCCAGCAGCGTAGGACAGGGCTTCTTTGGCTACACCTTC. This sequence encodes CASSVGQGFFGYTF. This chain connects TRBV7-9 to TRBJ1-2, with 8 nucleotides matching TRBD1. Germline CDR1 and CDR2: SEHNR and FQNEAQ (reference sequence). The CDR3 is 14 amino acids. J gave up 7 bases and V 5 bases, and 9 bases lay outside the gene matches.

The gene calls are TRBV19 and TRBJ2-1; D perhaps matches TRBD2 (6 bases). CDR3 size: 15 residues. Germline V CDR1 and CDR2: LNHDA, SQIVND (reference sequence). Trimming stripped 4 bases from V and 0 bases from J, with 10 bases between. CDR3 nucleotide sequence: TGTGCCAGTAGTAGCATAGCGGCCTCCTACAATGAGCAGTTCTTC. Residues: CASSSIAASYNEQFF.

The chain combines TRBV2 with TRBJ2-3, with 13 bases fitting TRBD2. CDR1 and CDR2 (germline): SNHLY, FYNNEI. V lost 4 bases to trimming and J lost 9 bases; unmatched junction nucleotides: 4. The length of the CDR3 is 14 residues. CDR3 residues: CASSGTSGRGTQYF. In DNA, the CDR3 is TGTGCCAGCAGTGGGACTAGCGGGAGAGGCACGCAGTATTTT.

This chain links TRBV19 with TRBJ2-2, with a tentative D call TRBD2 (6 bases). Germline-derived CDR1 and CDR2 are LNHDA and SQIVND (reference sequence). V lost 2 bases and J 1 base, leaving 17 bases between the germline ends. This CDR3 is built from 18 residues. The CDR3 loop reads CASSIREAALMNTGELFF. The CDR3 bases are TGTGCCAGTAGTATAAGGGAGGCAGCTCTTATGAACACCGGGGAGCTGTTTTTT.